Presented here are 18 T cell receptor beta chains from one specimen sequenced in a study of blood T cells in healthy people across ages. Together with a sample-barcoded 5' primer, a J-beta primer mix was included in a second PCR lasting roughly 6 to 12 cycles. From the 5' RACE reads, TCRdb called clonotypes with MiXCR, one entry per CDR3 protein. The sample shows 1.5 million to 2 million distinct CDR3 sequences, 28% of them seen only once. Sequencing was performed on blood. Receptors originate from a woman aged 25 to 39 in good health.

The J gene is TRBJ1-4, the V gene TRBV28, with unresolved D. The CDR3 length is 15 residues. V was pared by 3 bases and J by 5 bases, with 13 bases between. Germline V gene lookup returns CDR1 MDHEN and CDR2 SYDVKM. CDR3 nucleotides: TGTGCCAGCAGTTTTTTGGATCCCGTAAATGAAAAACTGTTTTTT. Its protein is CASSFLDPVNEKLFF.

In its sample, this clonotype was seen a few times. V is TRBV5-1 and J is TRBJ2-1; 10 nucleotides align to TRBD2. The CDR3 has 15 residues. V was pared by 3 bases and J by 8 bases, with 8 bases of the junction left unmatched. The V gene's germline CDR1 is SGHRS and CDR2 YFSETQ. CDR3 bases: TGCGCCAGCAGCTCCACTAGCGGGGATATCGATGAGCAGTTCTTC. Its protein product is CASSSTSGDIDEQFF.

The V and J genes are TRBV28 and TRBJ1-1; TRBD1 matches 7 bases. Germline-derived CDR1 and CDR2 are MDHEN and SYDVKM. V was pared by 11 bases and J by 4 bases, with 7 bases of the junction left unmatched. The CDR3 consists of 12 residues. CDR3 region: CASKGAFTEAFF. For the CDR3, the DNA is TGTGCCTCCAAGGGGGCGTTCACTGAAGCTTTCTTT.

The chain has TRBV7-2 and TRBJ1-4, with unresolved D. CDR1 and CDR2 from the germline V gene are SGHTA and FQGNSA. This CDR3 spans 12 amino acids. V lost 3 bases and J lost 8, with 7 bases in between. The CDR3, as DNA: TGTGCCAGCAGCTTCCCCCAAGAAAAACTGTTTTTT. Encoded protein: CASSFPQEKLFF.

This clonotype came up many times. CDR3 in amino acids: CASSPRTGGVNEQFF. The CDR3, as DNA: TGTGCCAGCAGCCCCAGGACAGGGGGTGTCAATGAGCAGTTCTTC. The chain carries TRBV13 and TRBJ2-1, with TRBD1 matching over 10 bases. Germline CDR1 reads PRHDT; CDR2 reads FYEKMQ (reference sequence). The J segment lost 6 bases and the V segment lost 5 bases, leaving 7 bases of the junction unmatched. This CDR3 comprises 15 residues.

This clonotype was counted many times. The J gene is TRBJ2-7, the V gene TRBV3-1, with TRBD1 as a possible D gene (7 bases). V lost 4 bases and J lost 3, with 13 bases in between. CDR1 and CDR2 from the germline V gene are LGHDT and YNNKEL (reference sequence). This CDR3 region has 14 residues. The CDR3 here is CASSLRGEGYEQYF. In DNA form, the CDR3 reads TGTGCCAGCAGCCTCAGGGGGGAAGGCTACGAGCAGTACTTC.

This clonotype has ten or more counts. The chain couples TRBV7-2 to TRBJ1-5, with 8 positions matching TRBD1. The J segment lost 1 base and the V segment lost 4 bases, leaving 3 bases of the junction unmatched. The CDR3 sequence is 15 residues long. In germline, CDR1 is SGHTA, CDR2 FQGNSA. The DNA of the CDR3 is TGTGCCAGCAGCTCAACAGGGGGGAGCAATCAGCCCCAGCATTTT. It encodes CASSSTGGSNQPQHF.

As regards this clonotype: One junction end does not reproduce the germline sequence, and a read error may be involved. The chain couples TRBV20-1 to TRBJ1-4; D call uncertain. Germline lookup yields CDR1 DFQATT and CDR2 SNEGSKA (reference sequence). CDR3 length equals 16 residues. The CDR3 region is CSATPLTIAYNEKRFF. CDR3 sequence (DNA): TGCAGTGCTACTCCTCTAACGATAGCTTATAATGAAAAACGGTTTTTT.

The rearrangement joins TRBV7-9 to TRBJ2-7; 13 nucleotides match TRBD2. The CDR3 runs to 16 residues. CDR1 is SEHNR, CDR2 FQNEAQ, per germline (reference sequence). After removal of 4 bases from V and 6 bases from J, the junction contained 9 bases not matched to a gene. The CDR3 DNA is TGTGCCAGCAGCTCGGAAAGGACTAGCGGGAGTCCCGAGCAGTACTTC. This sequence encodes CASSSERTSGSPEQYF. Looking up the rest from reference TRBV7-9 and TRBJ2-7 gives the full variable domain: DTGVSQNPRHKITKRGQNVTFRCDPISEHNRLYWYRQTLGQGPEFLTYFQNEAQLEKSRLLSDRFSAERPKGSFSTLEIQRTEQGDSAMYLCASSSERTSGSPEQYFGPGTRLTVT.

The genes are TRBV20-1 and TRBJ1-1; 8 bases are a match to TRBD1. The junction had 8 bases not matched to a gene; V was cut back by 5 bases and J by 0 bases. Per germline, CDR1 DFQATT and CDR2 SNEGSKA (reference sequence). This CDR3 contains 15 residues. The CDR3 loop reads CSAPGGALVNTEAFF. In DNA, the CDR3 is TGCAGTGCTCCAGGGGGCGCATTGGTGAACACTGAAGCTTTCTTT.

About this clonotype itself: The junction differs from germline at one of its ends, possibly a read error. The chain joins TRBV12-3 or TRBV12-4 to TRBJ2-1; D may be TRBD1 or TRBD2 (5 bases each). The CDR3 covers 15 residues. The CDR3 is CANSFQGMGTYEQFF. CDR3 coding DNA: TGTGCCAACAGTTTCCAGGGTATGGGGACCTACGAGCAGTTCTTC.

CDR3 amino acids: CASRLAEGAYGYTF. The CDR3 nucleotides are TGTGCCAGCAGGCTCGCGGAGGGCGCTTACGGCTACACCTTC. The V and J genes are TRBV6-2 or TRBV6-3 and TRBJ1-2; D ambiguous. This CDR3 has 14 residues. Per the germline V gene, CDR1 is MNHEY and CDR2 is SVGEGT. V dropped 6 bases and J dropped 8 bases, with 19 bases sitting between them.

This clonotype was counted between two and nine times. The V and J genes are TRBV5-1 and TRBJ2-7; D could derive from TRBD1 or TRBD2 (5 bases each). The CDR3 sequence is 13 residues long. With 3 bases removed from V and 7 bases from J, the gap between germline ends came to 14 bases. In germline, CDR1 is SGHRS, CDR2 YFSETQ. Here the CDR3 DNA reads TGCGCCAGCAGCTGGGACCTCCGTGGAGAGCAGTACTTC. It specifies CASSWDLRGEQYF. The entire variable domain, with the rest obtained from reference TRBV5-1 and TRBJ2-7, is as follows: KAGVTQTPRYLIKTRGQQVTLSCSPISGHRSVSWYQQTPGQGLQFLFEYFSETQRNKGNFPGRFSGRQFSNSRSEMNVSTLELGDSALYLCASSWDLRGEQYFGPGTRLTVT.

Concerning this clonotype: It may be a read error: a sequence one base away is much more abundant. The J gene is TRBJ2-4, the V gene TRBV12-3 or TRBV12-4; no firm D call. The last part of the DNA fits TRBJ2-1 better; the J call may be wrong. This CDR3 is 14 amino acids long. The CDR3 reads CASSAGKGKNIQFF. Here the CDR3 DNA reads TGTGCCAGCAGTGCTGGGAAAGGCAAAAACATTCAGTTCTTC.

V is TRBV2 and J is TRBJ2-7, with D perhaps TRBD1 (7 bases). The CDR3 totals 15 residues. V gave up 6 bases and J gave up 1 base, with 16 bases separating them. Germline CDR1 and CDR2: SNHLY and FYNNEI. The CDR3 spells CASRRGGDRSYEQYF. CDR3 nucleotides: TGTGCCAGCAGAAGAGGAGGGGACAGATCCTACGAGCAGTACTTC.

This clonotype was observed at least ten times. The V gene is TRBV28, the J gene TRBJ2-5; D assignment may be TRBD1 or TRBD2 (6 bases each). Germline-derived CDR1 and CDR2 are MDHEN and SYDVKM. This CDR3 has 14 amino acids. V lost 8 bases, J lost 4 bases, and 17 bases lay in between. CDR3 region: CASAGREGGETQYF. Written as DNA, the CDR3 is TGTGCCAGCGCGGGGCGGGAAGGGGGAGAGACCCAGTACTTC.

This clonotype appeared a few times. The genes are TRBV7-9 and TRBJ1-2; TRBD1 matches at 8 bases. The CDR3 spans 14 residues. V was pared by 4 bases and J by 5 bases, with 6 bases of the junction left unmatched. The germline V gene encodes CDR1 SEHNR and CDR2 FQNEAQ (reference sequence). The CDR3 DNA is TGTGCCAGCAGCTCGGACAGGGATCTATATGGCTACACCTTC. It specifies CASSSDRDLYGYTF.

This chain joins TRBV15 and TRBJ1-4; D is possibly TRBD1 (5 bases). Trimming stripped 1 base from V and 0 bases from J, with 9 bases between. CDR1 and CDR2 from the germline V gene are LNHNV and YYDKDF (reference sequence). CDR3 length: 16 residues. The chain's CDR3 is CATSRGGGATNEKLFF. The CDR3 DNA follows: TGTGCCACCAGCAGAGGCGGGGGGGCAACTAATGAAAAACTGTTTTTT.